This is a list of T cell receptor beta chains from one sample in a study of vaccination and CD4 T cells after COVID-19. No antigen has been identified for these receptors. Via MiXCR, TCRdb re-called the PCR reads, giving one row per CDR3 protein. Of fewer than 15,000 distinct CDR3 sequences in the sample, less than 80% were seen once. The specimen was CD4+ T cells from blood, cultured in vitro. The receptors derive from a human donor who had recovered from COVID-19. Both conserved end residues are part of each CDR3.

V	J	CDR3
TRBV10-3	TRBJ1-1	CAISGPTGDRNTEAFF
TRBV2	TRBJ1-5	CASLRGGSNQPQHF
TRBV11-2	TRBJ1-1	CASSLARETEAFF
TRBV20-1	TRBJ1-2	CSAREVSALYGYTF
TRBV7-9	TRBJ2-3	CASSHFILGGPKRGTDTQYF
TRBV19	TRBJ2-2	CASSPKTSGWTGELFF
TRBV21-1	TRBJ2-7	CASSKSWTRSLTGQYF
TRBV11-3	TRBJ2-2	CASSRDYGPPGELFF
TRBV7-2	TRBJ1-1	CASSTPAGSTEAFF
TRBV20-1	TRBJ1-2	CSARDARGRGYGYTF
TRBV12-3/TRBV12-4	TRBJ1-6	CASSRGQFNSPLHF
TRBV7-7	TRBJ2-5	CASSPPDGVRTQYF
TRBV28	TRBJ2-2	CASRGGLAITGELFF
TRBV7-2	TRBJ1-3	CASSQHRAGNTIYF
TRBV20-1	TRBJ1-5	CSAADRAHQPQHF
TRBV27	TRBJ2-5	CASNPLGGGETQYF
TRBV7-9	TRBJ1-2	CASSQGQGSGYGYTF
TRBV19	TRBJ2-2	CASSRSAGATNTGELFF
TRBV20-1	TRBJ2-7	CSANLGFFREGPPYSYEQYF
TRBV27	TRBJ2-1	CASSPREGSYNEQFF
TRBV7-2	TRBJ2-3	CATSSSLLAGRGRRTDTQYF
TRBV19	TRBJ1-5	CASSIWSGGRGQPQHF
TRBV19	TRBJ1-5	CASSIDRVLNQPQHF
TRBV6-1	TRBJ2-7	CASRPQVSSYEQYF
TRBV28	TRBJ1-6	CASSLPNSPLHF
TRBV28	TRBJ1-4	CASRVGRLNEKLFF
TRBV20-1	TRBJ2-1	CSTGGRGSYNEQFF
TRBV7-2	TRBJ2-2	CASSLRRGLNTGELFF
TRBV25-1	TRBJ2-1	CASRGLAGYNEQFF
TRBV2	TRBJ1-1	CASSPLGNTEAFF
TRBV4-3	TRBJ2-7	CASSQGPTEAYEQYF
TRBV6-1	TRBJ1-5	CASSFGQAGNQPQHF
TRBV19	TRBJ2-5	CASSTPWAGGKETQYF
TRBV6-2/TRBV6-3	TRBJ2-2	CASSTGTLGTGELFF
TRBV15	TRBJ1-2	CATSRDGTGYYGYTF
TRBV27	TRBJ1-6	CASSPTRRPDGNNSPLHF
TRBV20-1	TRBJ1-2	CSARAEGQYYGYTF
TRBV15	TRBJ1-1	CATSRSVTEAFF
TRBV20-1	TRBJ1-6	CSARRQGTGSPLHF
TRBV20-1	TRBJ2-2	CSARSIAGTHTGELFF
TRBV15	TRBJ1-5	CATSRVRGTGSVQPQHF
TRBV7-2	TRBJ2-2	CASSLMTGRVTGELFF
TRBV2	TRBJ1-1	CASRRFTEAFF
TRBV18	TRBJ2-1	CASFPDRGRDNEQFF
TRBV11-2	TRBJ2-2	CASSFSSSGELFF
TRBV6-2/TRBV6-3	TRBJ1-3	CASSYSRWTVSGNTIYF
TRBV20-1	TRBJ1-5	CSARAFTGGEQPQHF